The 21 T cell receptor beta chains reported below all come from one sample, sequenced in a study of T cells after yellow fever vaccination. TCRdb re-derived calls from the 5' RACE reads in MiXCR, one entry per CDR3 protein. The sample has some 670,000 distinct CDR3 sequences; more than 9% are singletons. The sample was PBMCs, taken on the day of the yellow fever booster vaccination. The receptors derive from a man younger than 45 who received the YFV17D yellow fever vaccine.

For the CDR3, the DNA is TGCGCCAGCAGTGATGGGGTAATAGCGCCTAACACAGATACGCAGTATTTT. It translates to CASSDGVIAPNTDTQYF. The rearrangement uses TRBV10-2 and TRBJ2-3; tentatively, D is TRBD2 (5 bases). V lost 3 bases and J lost 2, with 18 bases in between. The germline V gene encodes CDR1 WSHSY and CDR2 SAAADI. CDR3 length: 17 residues.

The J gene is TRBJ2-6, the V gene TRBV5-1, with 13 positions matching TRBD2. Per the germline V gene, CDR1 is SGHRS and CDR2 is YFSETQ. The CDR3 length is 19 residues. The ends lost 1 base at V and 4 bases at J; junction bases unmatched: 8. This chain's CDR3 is CASSLPGLAGPRGANVLTF. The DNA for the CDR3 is TGCGCCAGCAGCTTGCCGGGACTAGCGGGACCCCGGGGGGCCAACGTCCTGACTTTC.

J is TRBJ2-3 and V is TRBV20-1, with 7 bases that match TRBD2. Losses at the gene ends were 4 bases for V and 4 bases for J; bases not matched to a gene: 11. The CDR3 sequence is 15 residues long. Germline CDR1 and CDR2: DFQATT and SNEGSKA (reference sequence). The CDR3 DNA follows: TGCAGTGCTAAGGTCGGACTAGGCTGGTCAGATACGCAGTATTTT. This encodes CSAKVGLGWSDTQYF.

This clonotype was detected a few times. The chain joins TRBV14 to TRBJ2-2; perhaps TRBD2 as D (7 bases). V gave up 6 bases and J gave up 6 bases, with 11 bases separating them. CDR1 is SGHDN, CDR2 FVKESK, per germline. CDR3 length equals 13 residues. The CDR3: CASRIGGPGELFF. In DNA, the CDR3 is TGTGCCAGCAGAATCGGGGGGCCCGGGGAGCTGTTTTTT.

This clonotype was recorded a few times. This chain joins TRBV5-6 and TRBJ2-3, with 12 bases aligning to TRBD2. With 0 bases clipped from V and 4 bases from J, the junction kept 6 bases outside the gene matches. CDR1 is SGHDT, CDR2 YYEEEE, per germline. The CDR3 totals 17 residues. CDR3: CASSLGDGLAGPDTQYF. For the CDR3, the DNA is TGTGCCAGCAGCTTGGGGGATGGACTAGCGGGACCAGATACGCAGTATTTT.

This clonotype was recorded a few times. CDR3 sequence: CASSVASGRETQYF. CDR3 coding DNA: TGTGCCAGCAGCGTTGCTAGCGGGAGGGAGACCCAGTACTTC. The gene calls are TRBV9 and TRBJ2-5, with 11 bases identical to TRBD2. Trimming at V came to 2 bases and at J to 5 bases, leaving 2 bases not matched to a gene. Germline V gives CDR1 SGDLS, CDR2 YYNGEE. There are 14 residues in the CDR3.

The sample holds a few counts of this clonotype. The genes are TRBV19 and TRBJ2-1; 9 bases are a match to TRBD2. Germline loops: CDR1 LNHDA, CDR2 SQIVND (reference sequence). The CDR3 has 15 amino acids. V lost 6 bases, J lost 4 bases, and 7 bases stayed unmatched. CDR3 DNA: TGTGCCAGTAGAGAGACTAGCGGTCCTTACAATGAGCAGTTCTTC. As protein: CASRETSGPYNEQFF.

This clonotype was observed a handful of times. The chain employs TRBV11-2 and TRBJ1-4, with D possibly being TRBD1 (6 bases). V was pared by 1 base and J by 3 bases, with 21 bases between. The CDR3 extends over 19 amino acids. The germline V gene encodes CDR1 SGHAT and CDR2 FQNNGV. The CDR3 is CASSLVPPAGGRANEKLFF. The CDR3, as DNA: TGTGCCAGCAGCTTAGTACCCCCCGCGGGGGGGCGAGCTAATGAAAAACTGTTTTTT.

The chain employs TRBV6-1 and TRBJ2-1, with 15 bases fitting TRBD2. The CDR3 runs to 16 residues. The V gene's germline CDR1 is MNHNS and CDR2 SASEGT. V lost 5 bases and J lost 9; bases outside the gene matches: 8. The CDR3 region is CASSPWTSGRVAEQFF. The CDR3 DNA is TGTGCCAGCAGTCCTTGGACTAGCGGGAGGGTAGCTGAGCAGTTCTTC.

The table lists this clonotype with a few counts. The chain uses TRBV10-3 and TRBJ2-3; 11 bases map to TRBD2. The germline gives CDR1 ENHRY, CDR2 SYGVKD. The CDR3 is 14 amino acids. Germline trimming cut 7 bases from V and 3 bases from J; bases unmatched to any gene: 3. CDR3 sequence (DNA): TGTGCCATCAAGACTAGCGGGAATACAGATACGCAGTATTTT. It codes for CAIKTSGNTDTQYF.

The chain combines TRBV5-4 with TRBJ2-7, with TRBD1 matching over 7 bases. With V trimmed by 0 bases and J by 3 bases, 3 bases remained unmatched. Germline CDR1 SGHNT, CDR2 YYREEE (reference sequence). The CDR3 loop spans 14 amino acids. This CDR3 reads CASSLDRGGYEQYF. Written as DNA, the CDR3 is TGTGCCAGCAGCTTGGACAGGGGTGGCTACGAGCAGTACTTC.

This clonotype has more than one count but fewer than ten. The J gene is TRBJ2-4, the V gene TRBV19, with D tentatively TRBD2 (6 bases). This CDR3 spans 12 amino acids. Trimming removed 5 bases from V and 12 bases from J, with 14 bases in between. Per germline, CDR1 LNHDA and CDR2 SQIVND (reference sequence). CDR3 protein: CASSPGTPSQYF. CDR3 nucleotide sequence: TGTGCCAGTAGTCCCGGGACTCCCAGTCAGTACTTC. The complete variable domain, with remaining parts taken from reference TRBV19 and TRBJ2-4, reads DGGITQSPKYLFRKEGQNVTLSCEQNLNHDAMYWYRQDPGQGLRLIYYSQIVNDFQKGDIAEGYSVSREKKESFPLTVTSAQKNPTAFYLCASSPGTPSQYFGAGTRLSVL.

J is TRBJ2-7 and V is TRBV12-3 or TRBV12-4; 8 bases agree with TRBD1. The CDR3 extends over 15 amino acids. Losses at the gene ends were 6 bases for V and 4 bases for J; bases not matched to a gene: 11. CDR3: CASSPAGTGKYEQYF. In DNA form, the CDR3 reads TGTGCCAGCAGCCCAGCCGGGACAGGCAAATACGAGCAGTACTTC.

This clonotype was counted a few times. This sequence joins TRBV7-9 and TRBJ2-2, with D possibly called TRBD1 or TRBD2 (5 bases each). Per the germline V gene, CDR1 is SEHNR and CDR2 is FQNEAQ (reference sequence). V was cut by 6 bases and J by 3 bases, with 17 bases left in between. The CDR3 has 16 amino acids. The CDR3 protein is CASSHGRGPDTGELFF. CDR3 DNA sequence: TGTGCCAGCAGTCACGGCCGGGGCCCCGACACCGGGGAGCTGTTTTTT.

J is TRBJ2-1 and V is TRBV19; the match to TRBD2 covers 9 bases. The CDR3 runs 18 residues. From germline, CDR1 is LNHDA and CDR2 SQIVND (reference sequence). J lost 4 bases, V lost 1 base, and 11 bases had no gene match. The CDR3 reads CASSIVGAGGRDYNEQFF. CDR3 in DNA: TGTGCCAGTAGTATAGTAGGAGCGGGAGGCCGTGATTACAATGAGCAGTTCTTC.

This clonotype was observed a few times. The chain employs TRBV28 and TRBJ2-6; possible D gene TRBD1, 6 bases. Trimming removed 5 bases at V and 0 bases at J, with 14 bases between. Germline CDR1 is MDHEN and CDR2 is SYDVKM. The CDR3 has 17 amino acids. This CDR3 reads CASSPGQLPSGANVLTF. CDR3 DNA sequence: TGTGCCAGCAGTCCAGGACAGCTCCCCTCTGGGGCCAACGTCCTGACTTTC.

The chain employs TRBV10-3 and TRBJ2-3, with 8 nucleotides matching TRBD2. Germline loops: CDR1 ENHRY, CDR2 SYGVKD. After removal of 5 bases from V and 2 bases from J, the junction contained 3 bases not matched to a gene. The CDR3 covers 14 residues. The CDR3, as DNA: TGTGCCATCAGTACTAGCGGTCCCACAGATACGCAGTATTTT. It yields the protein CAISTSGPTDTQYF.

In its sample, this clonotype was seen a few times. CDR3 amino acids: CSASRESTYNEQFF. The CDR3 DNA reads TGCAGTGCTAGTCGCGAGTCCACTTACAATGAGCAGTTCTTC. The genes are TRBV20-1 and TRBJ2-1; no firm D call. Trimming took off 3 bases at V and 4 bases at J, with 13 bases between the two ends. The CDR3 has 14 residues. Germline values: CDR1 DFQATT, CDR2 SNEGSKA (reference sequence).

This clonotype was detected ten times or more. Written as DNA, the CDR3 is TGTGCCAGCAGGCTAGCATTGAACACCGGGGAGCTGTTTTTT. Protein sequence: CASRLALNTGELFF. V usage is TRBV7-3 and J usage is TRBJ2-2; D may be TRBD2 (5 bases). The germline V and J ends were trimmed by 6 bases and 1 base, with 9 bases remaining between them. The germline V gene has CDR1 SGHTA and CDR2 FQGTGA. The CDR3 sequence is 14 residues long.

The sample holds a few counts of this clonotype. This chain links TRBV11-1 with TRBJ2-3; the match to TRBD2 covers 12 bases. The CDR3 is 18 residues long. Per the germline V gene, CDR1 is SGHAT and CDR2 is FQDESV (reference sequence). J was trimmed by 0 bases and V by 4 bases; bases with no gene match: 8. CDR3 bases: TGTGCCAGCAGCTCAACTAGCGGGAGGCCATCTAGCACAGATACGCAGTATTTT. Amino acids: CASSSTSGRPSSTDTQYF.

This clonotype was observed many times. The CDR3 region has the DNA TGTGCCAGCAGTTTACAGGGGGACTATGGCTACACCTTC. Amino acids: CASSLQGDYGYTF. The chain combines TRBV12-3 or TRBV12-4 with TRBJ1-2, with 7 bases matching TRBD1. The V gene end was trimmed by 2 bases and the J gene end by 3 bases; junction bases not matched to a gene: 0. This CDR3 spans 13 amino acids.